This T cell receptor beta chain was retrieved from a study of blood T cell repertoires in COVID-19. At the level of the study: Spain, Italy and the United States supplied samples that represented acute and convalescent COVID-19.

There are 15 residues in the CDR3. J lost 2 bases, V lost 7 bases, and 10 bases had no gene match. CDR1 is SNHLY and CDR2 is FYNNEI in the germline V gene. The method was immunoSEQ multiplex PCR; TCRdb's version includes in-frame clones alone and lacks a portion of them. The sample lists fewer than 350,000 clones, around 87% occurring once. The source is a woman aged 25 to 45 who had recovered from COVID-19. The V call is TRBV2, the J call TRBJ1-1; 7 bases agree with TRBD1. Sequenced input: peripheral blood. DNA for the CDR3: TGTGCCAGCAACAACAGGGGTGGCTTAAACACTGAAGCTTTCTTT. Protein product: CASNNRGGLNTEAFF.